Following are 7 T cell receptor beta chains from one sample sequenced in a study of blood T cell repertoires in COVID-19. The table came from immunoSEQ multiplex PCR; TCRdb's copy has only in-frame clones and leaves some out. The table lists hundreds of thousands of clones, roughly 89% of them singletons. Sequenced sample: PBMCs or T cells enriched from blood (not recorded which). The origin of the receptors is a woman aged 25 to 39 who had recovered from COVID-19.

In this sample, this clone turned up a few times. This chain joins TRBV4-3 and TRBJ2-7; tentatively, D is TRBD1 (5 bases). The CDR3 spans 18 residues. Trimming cost V 1 base and J 0 bases, with 19 bases left between them. Germline CDR1 and CDR2: LGHNA and YSLEER. DNA of the CDR3: TGCGCCAGCAGCCAAGTGGTTGCGCAGGGAACGTTCTCCTACGAGCAGTACTTC. It encodes CASSQVVAQGTFSYEQYF.

The gene calls are TRBV13 and TRBJ2-7, with 8 positions matching TRBD2. The CDR3 totals 16 residues. Losses at the gene ends were 6 bases for V and 1 base for J; bases not matched to a gene: 11. Germline lookup yields CDR1 PRHDT and CDR2 FYEKMQ (reference sequence). The CDR3 nucleotides read TGTGCCAGCAGACCTGGGGCGGGAGGAGGGTCCTACGAGCAGTACTTC. Protein product: CASRPGAGGGSYEQYF.

The V gene is TRBV29-1, the J gene TRBJ2-5; a weak D match, TRBD2 (6 bases). CDR1 is SQVTM and CDR2 is ANQGSEA in the germline V gene. The CDR3 is 15 residues long. V lost 4 bases, J lost 2 bases, and 17 bases lay in between. This chain's CDR3 is CSVGFRGRLQETQYF. DNA for the CDR3: TGCAGCGTTGGGTTCCGGGGGAGACTACAAGAGACCCAGTACTTC.

V is TRBV7-2 and J is TRBJ1-1, with unresolved D. Germline-derived CDR1 and CDR2 are SGHTA and FQGNSA. With 8 bases removed from V and 9 bases from J, the gap between germline ends came to 13 bases. The CDR3 runs 11 residues. CDR3 amino acids: CASSPDTQAFF. CDR3 bases: TGTGCCAGCTCACCAGATACCCAAGCTTTCTTT.

This sequence joins TRBV19 and TRBJ2-1; 7 bases are a match to TRBD2. The CDR3 has 15 residues. Germline CDR1 reads LNHDA; CDR2 reads SQIVND (reference sequence). The trim removed 5 bases at V and 5 bases at J, leaving 9 bases unmatched. The CDR3 nucleotides read TGTGCCAGTAGTCGACGACTAGCTGTTAACAATGAGCAGTTCTTC. Residues: CASSRRLAVNNEQFF.

J is TRBJ2-7 and V is TRBV9, with 12 bases that match TRBD2. This CDR3 spans 15 amino acids. The germline gives CDR1 SGDLS, CDR2 YYNGEE. V gave up 4 bases and J gave up 7 bases; unmatched junction bases: 9. The CDR3 coding sequence is TGTGCCAGCAGCCCGCTAGCGGGAGGGCCGGGAGAGCAGTACTTC. This sequence encodes CASSPLAGGPGEQYF.

V gene TRBV4-3 combines with J gene TRBJ1-2; 8 bases line up with TRBD1. The CDR3 contains 14 residues. The V gene's germline CDR1 is LGHNA and CDR2 YSLEER. Trimming cost V 4 bases and J 5 bases; bases outside gene matches: 6. CDR3: CASSRGQGAYGYTF. The CDR3 nucleotides are TGCGCCAGCAGCCGCGGACAGGGAGCTTATGGCTACACCTTC.